The clone carrying this TCR beta chain was counted only a few times. Its specificity is unknown. This specimen comes from a study of beta chain features in type 1 diabetes. Trimming pared 2 bases from V and 5 bases from J, leaving 15 bases between. CDR1 is SGHTA, CDR2 FQGNSA, per germline. The CDR3 sequence is 15 residues long. Expressed TCRB transcripts were sequenced, since all the RNA that had been isolated was reverse transcribed. Here immunoSEQ multiplex PCR was the method, and the copy in TCRdb shows in-frame clones only, minus some. The top ten hold 0.023% of the sample, which has some 900,000 clones, 15% to 20% seen once. Whole-study results and caveats: Possibly, sequencing cDNA over-represented cells that had high TCR expression levels.

Heparinised blood was drawn once per donor, averaging around 120 mL. V is TRBV7-2 and J is TRBJ2-5; D may match TRBD1 or TRBD2 (5 bases each). This TCR derives from a woman younger than 30 in good health. The source material was naive CD4+ T cells from blood. CDR3: CASSLNLGVRETQYF. The CDR3 bases are TGTGCCAGCAGCTTAAACTTGGGGGTGCGGGAGACCCAGTACTTC.